Below, 10 T cell receptor beta chains from the same sample are listed, as sequenced in a study of Ad26.COV2.S vaccination and SARS-CoV-2 variants. The assay was immunoSEQ multiplex PCR, and TCRdb's table has in-frame clones only and misses some. The sample shows approximately 340,000 clones, roughly 94% of them seen only once. The sequencing here drew on peripheral blood, taken after recovery from COVID-19. Receptor source: a human donor who had recovered from COVID-19.

This chain uses TRBV5-6 with TRBJ1-1; maybe TRBD1 (5 bases). Germline V CDR1 and CDR2: SGHDT, YYEEEE. V gave up 0 bases and J gave up 6 bases, with 9 bases separating them. This CDR3 has 13 residues. The CDR3 sequence is CASSLAGRPEAFF. The CDR3, as DNA: TGTGCCAGCAGCTTGGCAGGGAGGCCTGAAGCTTTCTTT. The full variable domain, rest sourced from reference TRBV5-6 and TRBJ1-1, is DAGVTQSPTHLIKTRGQQVTLRCSPKSGHDTVSWYQQALGQGPQFIFQYYEEEERQRGNFPDRFSGHQFPNYSSELNVNALLLGDSALYLCASSLAGRPEAFFGQGTRLTVV.

The rearrangement links TRBV13 to TRBJ2-5; unclear D gene. Germline-derived CDR1 and CDR2 are PRHDT and FYEKMQ (reference sequence). This CDR3 is 13 amino acids long. Trimming took 7 bases from V and 2 from J, leaving 11 bases between them. The CDR3 reads CASNRAAQETQYF. The CDR3 region has the DNA TGTGCCAGCAACCGGGCCGCTCAAGAGACCCAGTACTTC.

This rearrangement joins TRBV11-2 to TRBJ2-1; D unclear. The V gene lost 2 bases and the J gene lost 5 bases, with 13 bases spanning the gap. Germline V gene data show CDR1 as SGHAT and CDR2 as FQNNGV. CDR3 length: 15 residues. The CDR3 bases are TGTGCCAGCAGCTTACAACAGTCAAGGAACAATGAGCAGTTCTTC. Translated: CASSLQQSRNNEQFF. The complete variable domain, with remaining parts taken from reference TRBV11-2 and TRBJ2-1, reads EAGVAQSPRYKIIEKRQSVAFWCNPISGHATLYWYQQILGQGPKLLIQFQNNGVVDDSQLPKDRFSAERLKGVDSTLKIQPAKLEDSAVYLCASSLQQSRNNEQFFGPGTRLTVL.

In its sample, this clone was seen once. The J gene is TRBJ2-7, the V gene TRBV5-4; TRBD2 matches at 7 bases. The CDR3 spans 13 residues. Germline CDR1 is SGHNT and CDR2 is YYREEE (reference sequence). Trimming at V came to 5 bases and at J to 5 bases, leaving 7 bases not matched to a gene. The CDR3 DNA reads TGTGCCAGCAGGGGACTAATCGGCGACGAGCAGTACTTC. Its protein product is CASRGLIGDEQYF. Complete variable domain (other parts from reference TRBV5-4 and TRBJ2-7): ETGVTQSPTHLIKTRGQQVTLRCSSQSGHNTVSWYQQALGQGPQFIFQYYREEENGRGNFPPRFSGLQFPNYSSELNVNALELDDSALYLCASRGLIGDEQYFGPGTRLTVT.

V is TRBV10-1 and J is TRBJ2-3; tentative D call: TRBD1 (6 bases). From germline, CDR1 is WNHNN and CDR2 SYGVQD (reference sequence). Trimming shortened V by 3 bases and J by 5 bases, and 15 bases separated the two germline ends. The CDR3 totals 15 residues. CDR3 sequence reads: CASSDFRGQLDTQYF. CDR3 in DNA: TGCGCCAGCAGTGACTTCAGGGGCCAGTTAGATACGCAGTATTTT.

This clone was detected only once. The chain joins TRBV29-1 to TRBJ1-1; D unresolved. CDR3 length: 11 residues. From germline, CDR1 is SQVTM and CDR2 ANQGSEA. V was clipped by 5 bases and J by 5 bases, with 9 bases between them. CDR3 bases: TGCAGCGTTCGGACGCTGACTGAAGCTTTCTTT. It encodes CSVRTLTEAFF.

In this sample, this clone turned up once. This chain joins TRBV19 and TRBJ2-2; 8 bases fit TRBD2. The germline V gene has CDR1 LNHDA and CDR2 SQIVND (reference sequence). The ends lost 7 bases at V and 9 bases at J; junction bases unmatched: 7. The length of the CDR3 is 13 residues. The CDR3 nucleotides are TGTGCCAGTACCGGGAGGGGGTACCGGGAGCTGTTTTTT. Protein: CASTGRGYRELFF.

The rearrangement joins TRBV18 to TRBJ1-2, with D perhaps matching TRBD1 (5 bases). The V gene's germline CDR1 is KGHSH and CDR2 LQKENI. The CDR3 is made up of 13 amino acids. V lost 6 bases, J lost 6 bases, and 14 bases lay in between. Here the CDR3 DNA reads TGTGCCAGCTCCTCCAAACAGGTAGATGGCTACACCTTC. Translating it yields CASSSKQVDGYTF. Together with reference TRBV18 and TRBJ1-2, the CDR3 gives the full variable domain: NAGVMQNPRHLVRRRGQEARLRCSPMKGHSHVYWYRQLPEEGLKFMVYLQKENIIDESGMPKERFSAEFPKEGPSILRIQQVVRGDSAAYFCASSSKQVDGYTFGSGTRLTVV.

This chain connects TRBV7-9 to TRBJ1-5; TRBD1 matches 9 bases. Looked up from germline, CDR1 is SEHNR and CDR2 is FQNEAQ (reference sequence). CDR3 size: 18 residues. The junction had 18 bases not matched to a gene; V was cut back by 4 bases and J by 8 bases. The CDR3 sequence is CASSWGGTGNPIMEPQHF. DNA of the CDR3: TGTGCCAGCAGCTGGGGTGGGACAGGGAACCCGATTATGGAGCCCCAGCATTTT.

The rearrangement joins TRBV11-2 to TRBJ1-1; D remains unclear. This CDR3 region has 15 residues. V was pared by 5 bases and J by 5 bases, with 18 bases between. The germline gives CDR1 SGHAT, CDR2 FQNNGV. The CDR3 DNA reads as TGTGCCAGCAGCCGTAACACGGACGTGTGGACTGAAGCTTTCTTT. It yields the protein CASSRNTDVWTEAFF.